This TCR beta chain was retrieved from a study of shared clonotypes between healthy human individuals. Original processing methods: Without quality scores, immunoSEQ junctional reads could not be filtered like full-length reads. Profiled with immunoSEQ multiplex PCR; TCRdb holds only in-frame clones, not every one. V, J and clone size are taken as reported in that table, and D and trimming were inferred from the DNA itself. In the table there are about 1.1 million clones, 75% to 80% of which are singletons. What was sequenced was memory CD4+ T cells from PBMCs. The subset here: CD45RA-negative fraction. The source is a man between 18 and 35 years old in good health. Some clones in this sample may be carry-over from other donors' samples.

CDR3 sequence reads: CAWSPGGDEQFF. The CDR3 DNA is TGTGCCTGGAGTCCAGGGGGGGATGAGCAGTTCTTC. The chain couples TRBV30 to TRBJ2-1; perhaps D is TRBD1 or TRBD2 (7 bases each). Germline V lookup: CDR1 GTSNPN, CDR2 SVGIG (reference sequence). The germline V and J ends were trimmed by 2 bases and 8 bases, with 10 bases remaining between them. This CDR3 is built from 12 residues.